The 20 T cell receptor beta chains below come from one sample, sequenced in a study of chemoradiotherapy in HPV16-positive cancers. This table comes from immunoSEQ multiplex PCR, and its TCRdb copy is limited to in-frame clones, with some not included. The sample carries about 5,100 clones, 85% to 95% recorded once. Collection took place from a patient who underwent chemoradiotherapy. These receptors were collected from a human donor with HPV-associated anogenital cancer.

The CDR3 sequence: CASRLGTGYGYTF. In nucleotides, the CDR3 is TGTGCCAGTAGGCTCGGGACAGGCTATGGCTACACCTTC. The chain uses TRBV5-8 and TRBJ1-2; 8 bases map to TRBD1. The CDR3 contains 13 residues. The germline V gene encodes CDR1 SGHTS and CDR2 YDEGEE. V shed 8 bases and J 4 bases; nucleotides not matched to a gene: 7.

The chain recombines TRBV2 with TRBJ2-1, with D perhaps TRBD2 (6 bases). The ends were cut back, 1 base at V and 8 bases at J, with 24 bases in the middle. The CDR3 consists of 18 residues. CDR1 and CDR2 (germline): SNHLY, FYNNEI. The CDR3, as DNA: TGTGCCAGCAGTGAAGATCGGGCTACTCGGGGGTTTCGCGATGAGCAGTTCTTC. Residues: CASSEDRATRGFRDEQFF.

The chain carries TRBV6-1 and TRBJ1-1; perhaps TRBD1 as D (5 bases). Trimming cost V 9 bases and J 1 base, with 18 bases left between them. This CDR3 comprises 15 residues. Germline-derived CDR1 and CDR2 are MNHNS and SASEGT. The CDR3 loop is CASYAPGFTNTEAFF. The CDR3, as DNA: TGTGCCAGTTACGCTCCAGGGTTCACGAACACTGAAGCTTTCTTT.

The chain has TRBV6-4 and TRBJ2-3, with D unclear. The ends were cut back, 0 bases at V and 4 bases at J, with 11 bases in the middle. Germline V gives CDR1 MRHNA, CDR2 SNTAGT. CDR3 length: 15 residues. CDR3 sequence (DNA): TGTGCCAGCAGTGACTCGGTTTCCCTCCCAGATACGCAGTATTTT. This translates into CASSDSVSLPDTQYF.

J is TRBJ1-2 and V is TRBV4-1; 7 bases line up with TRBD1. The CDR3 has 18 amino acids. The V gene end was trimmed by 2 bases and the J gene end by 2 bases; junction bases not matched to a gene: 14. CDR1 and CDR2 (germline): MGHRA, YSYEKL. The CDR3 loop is CASSQRVATGDLNYGYTF. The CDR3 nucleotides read TGCGCCAGCAGCCAAAGGGTCGCAACAGGGGATCTGAACTATGGCTACACCTTC.

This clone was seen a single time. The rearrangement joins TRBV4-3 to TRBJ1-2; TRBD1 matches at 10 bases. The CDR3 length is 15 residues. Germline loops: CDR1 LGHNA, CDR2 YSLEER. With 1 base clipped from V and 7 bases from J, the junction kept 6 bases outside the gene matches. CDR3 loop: CASSQVGQGERGYTF. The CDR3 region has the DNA TGCGCCAGCAGCCAAGTCGGACAGGGGGAGCGTGGCTACACCTTC.

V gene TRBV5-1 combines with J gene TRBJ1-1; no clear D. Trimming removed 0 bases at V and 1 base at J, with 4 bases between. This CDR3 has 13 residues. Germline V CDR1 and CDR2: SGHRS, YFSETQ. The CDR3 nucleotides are TGCGCCAGCAGCTTGGAAGGGAACACTGAAGCTTTCTTT. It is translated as CASSLEGNTEAFF.

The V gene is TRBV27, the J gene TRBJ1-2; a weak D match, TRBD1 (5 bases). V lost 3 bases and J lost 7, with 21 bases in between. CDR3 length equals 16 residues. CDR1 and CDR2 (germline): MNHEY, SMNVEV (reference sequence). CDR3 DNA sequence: TGTGCCAGCAGTTTTAGGACACCGACACTCTCTTCTGGCTACACCTTC. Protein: CASSFRTPTLSSGYTF.

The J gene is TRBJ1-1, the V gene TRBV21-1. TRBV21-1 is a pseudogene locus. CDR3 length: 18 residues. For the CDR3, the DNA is TGTGCCAGCAGCAAAGGGGGGTCCTTTGGGGGTATGAACACTGAAGCTTTCTTT. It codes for CASSKGGSFGGMNTEAFF.

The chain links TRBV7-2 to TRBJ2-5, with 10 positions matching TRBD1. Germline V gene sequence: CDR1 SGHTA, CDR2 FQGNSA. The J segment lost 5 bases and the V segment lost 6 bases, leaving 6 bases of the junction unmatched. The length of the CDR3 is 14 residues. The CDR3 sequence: CASSPDRGQETQYF. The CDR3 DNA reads TGTGCCAGCAGTCCCGACAGGGGGCAGGAGACCCAGTACTTC.

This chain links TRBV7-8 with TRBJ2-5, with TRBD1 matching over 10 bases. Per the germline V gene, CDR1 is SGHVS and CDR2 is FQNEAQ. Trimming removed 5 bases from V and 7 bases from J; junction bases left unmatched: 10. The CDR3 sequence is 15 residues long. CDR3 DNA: TGTGCCAGCAGCAACCGGGACAGGGGAACGGGGACCCAGTACTTC. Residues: CASSNRDRGTGTQYF.

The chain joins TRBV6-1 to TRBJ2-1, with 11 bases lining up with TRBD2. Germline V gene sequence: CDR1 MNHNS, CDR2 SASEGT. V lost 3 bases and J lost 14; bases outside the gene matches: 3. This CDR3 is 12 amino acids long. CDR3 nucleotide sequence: TGTGCCAGCAGTGACCCGGGACTAGCGGAGTTCTTC. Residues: CASSDPGLAEFF.

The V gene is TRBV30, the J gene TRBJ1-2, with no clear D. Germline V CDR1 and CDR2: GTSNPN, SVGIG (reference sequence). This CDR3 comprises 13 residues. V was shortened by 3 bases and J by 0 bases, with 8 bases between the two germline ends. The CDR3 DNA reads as TGTGCCTGGAGATCCGTTACTAACTATGGCTACACCTTC. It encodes CAWRSVTNYGYTF. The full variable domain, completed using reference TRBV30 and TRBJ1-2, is SQTIHQWPATLVQPVGSPLSLECTVEGTSNPNLYWYRQAAGRGLQLLFYSVGIGQISSEVPQNLSASRPQDRQFILSSKKLLLSDSGFYLCAWRSVTNYGYTFGSGTRLTVV.

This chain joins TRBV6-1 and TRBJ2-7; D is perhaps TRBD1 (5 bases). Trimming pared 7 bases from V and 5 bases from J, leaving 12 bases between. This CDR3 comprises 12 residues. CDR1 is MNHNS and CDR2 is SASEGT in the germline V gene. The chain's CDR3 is CASIQGVHEQYF. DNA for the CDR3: TGTGCCAGCATCCAGGGTGTGCACGAGCAGTACTTC.

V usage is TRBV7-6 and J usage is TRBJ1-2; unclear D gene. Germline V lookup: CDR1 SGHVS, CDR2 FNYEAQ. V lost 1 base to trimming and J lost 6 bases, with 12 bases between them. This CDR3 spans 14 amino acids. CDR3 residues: CASSLGFSGNGYTF. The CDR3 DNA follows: TGTGCCAGCAGCTTAGGGTTCTCTGGAAATGGCTACACCTTC.

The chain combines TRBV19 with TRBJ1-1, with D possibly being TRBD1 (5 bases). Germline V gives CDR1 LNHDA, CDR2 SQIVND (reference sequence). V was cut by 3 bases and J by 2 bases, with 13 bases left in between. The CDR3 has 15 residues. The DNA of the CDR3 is TGTGCCAGTAGTATCCCCTGGACATCTAACACTGAAGCTTTCTTT. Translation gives CASSIPWTSNTEAFF.

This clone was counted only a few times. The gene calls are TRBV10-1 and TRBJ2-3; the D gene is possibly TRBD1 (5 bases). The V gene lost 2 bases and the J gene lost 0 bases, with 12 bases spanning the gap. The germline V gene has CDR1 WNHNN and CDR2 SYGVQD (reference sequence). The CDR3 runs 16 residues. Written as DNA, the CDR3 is TGCGCCAGCAGTGAGAGGTGGGGCCCCAGCACAGATACGCAGTATTTT. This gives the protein CASSERWGPSTDTQYF.

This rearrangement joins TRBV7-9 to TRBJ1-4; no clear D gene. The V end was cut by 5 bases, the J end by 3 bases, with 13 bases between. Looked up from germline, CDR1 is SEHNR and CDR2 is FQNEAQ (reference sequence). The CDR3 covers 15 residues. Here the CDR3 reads CASSPSGEPNEKLFF. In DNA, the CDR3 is TGTGCCAGCAGCCCGAGCGGGGAACCTAATGAAAAACTGTTTTTT.

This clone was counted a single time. The chain's CDR3 is CASSLLGHLGFDEQYF. As DNA, the CDR3 is TGTGCCAGCTCCCTCCTGGGCCACCTCGGGTTTGACGAGCAGTACTTC. The chain uses TRBV18 and TRBJ2-7, with no clear D. The CDR3 totals 16 residues. Germline loops: CDR1 KGHSH, CDR2 LQKENI. Between the trimmed V and J ends, which lost 6 bases and 5 bases, there was a span of 23 bases. The full variable domain, completed using reference TRBV18 and TRBJ2-7, is NAGVMQNPRHLVRRRGQEARLRCSPMKGHSHVYWYRQLPEEGLKFMVYLQKENIIDESGMPKERFSAEFPKEGPSILRIQQVVRGDSAAYFCASSLLGHLGFDEQYFGPGTRLTVT.

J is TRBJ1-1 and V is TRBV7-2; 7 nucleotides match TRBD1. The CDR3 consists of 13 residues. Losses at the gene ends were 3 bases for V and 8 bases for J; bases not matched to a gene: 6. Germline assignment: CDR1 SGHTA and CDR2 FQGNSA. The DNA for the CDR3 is TGTGCCAGCAGCTTTTTTTCAGGGGGGGAAGCTTTCTTT. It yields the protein CASSFFSGGEAFF.